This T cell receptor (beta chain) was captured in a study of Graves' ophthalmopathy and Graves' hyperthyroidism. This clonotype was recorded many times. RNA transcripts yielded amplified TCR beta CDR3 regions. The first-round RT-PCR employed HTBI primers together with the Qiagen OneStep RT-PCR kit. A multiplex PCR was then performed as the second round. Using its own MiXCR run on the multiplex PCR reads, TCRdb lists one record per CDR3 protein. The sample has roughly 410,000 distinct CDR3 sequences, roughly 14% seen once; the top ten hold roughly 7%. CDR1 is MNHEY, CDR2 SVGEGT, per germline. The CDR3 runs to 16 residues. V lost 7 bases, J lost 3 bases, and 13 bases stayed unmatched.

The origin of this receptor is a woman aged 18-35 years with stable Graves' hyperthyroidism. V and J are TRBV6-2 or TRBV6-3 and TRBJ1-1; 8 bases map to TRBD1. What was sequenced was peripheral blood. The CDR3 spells CASIYDRGSSDTEAFF. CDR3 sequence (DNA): TGTGCCAGCATCTACGACAGGGGCTCTTCGGACACTGAAGCTTTCTTT.